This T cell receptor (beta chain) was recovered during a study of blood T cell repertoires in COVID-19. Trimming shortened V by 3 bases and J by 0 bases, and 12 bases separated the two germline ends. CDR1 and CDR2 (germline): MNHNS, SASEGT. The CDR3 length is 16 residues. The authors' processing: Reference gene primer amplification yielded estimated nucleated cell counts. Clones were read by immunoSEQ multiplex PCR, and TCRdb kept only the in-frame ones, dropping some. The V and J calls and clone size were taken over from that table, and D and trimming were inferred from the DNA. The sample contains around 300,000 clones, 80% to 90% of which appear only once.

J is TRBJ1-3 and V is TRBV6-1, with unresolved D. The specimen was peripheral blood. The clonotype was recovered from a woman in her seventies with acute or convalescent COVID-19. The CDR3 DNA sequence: TGTGCCAGCAGTGACCCTTACTCACGCTCTGGAAACACCATATATTTT. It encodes CASSDPYSRSGNTIYF.